The clone carrying this T cell receptor beta chain was recorded a few times. The same CDR3 arises from other DNA sequences in this sample as well. This CDR3 is built from 11 residues. Trimming removed 2 bases from V and 8 bases from J, with 5 bases in between. CDR1 SGDLS and CDR2 YYNGEE come from the germline V gene. The sample is drawn from a study of shared clonotypes between healthy human individuals. TCRdb keeps only in-frame clones here, not all; method: immunoSEQ multiplex PCR. The table records 700,000 to 950,000 clones, 90% to 97% of them present only once. CD45RO-negative, CCR7-selected cells formed the naive CD8 fraction, which excluded terminally differentiated effector memory CD45RA+ cells.

The sequence was collected from a man aged 25 to 40 in good health. Sequencing was performed on naive CD8+ T cells sorted from blood. The chain couples TRBV9 to TRBJ2-1, with D possibly matching TRBD2 (5 bases). The DNA of the CDR3 is TGTGCCAGCAGCGTCGGGGATGAGCAGTTCTTC. Protein: CASSVGDEQFF.